The rows below give T cell receptor beta chains drawn from one sample of a study of blood T cell repertoires in COVID-19. This table comes from immunoSEQ multiplex PCR, and its TCRdb copy is limited to in-frame clones, with some not included. Of 200,000 to 250,000 clones listed, approximately 85% are singletons. The material sequenced was peripheral blood. All receptors derive from a woman aged 45-65 years with active or convalescent COVID-19. Each CDR3 is given with its conserved first and last residue. A D gene is named only where the DNA matches it firmly. Rows give clone size only sometimes, using once, few, many, or a class for an expanded clone.

v_call	d_call	clone_size	j_call	cdr3_aa	cdr3_nt
TRBV2	TRBD2	NA	TRBJ2-1	CASRGLAVNNEQFF	TGTGCCAGCAGGGGACTAGCGGTGAACAATGAGCAGTTCTTC
TRBV5-5	NA	NA	TRBJ1-2	CASSLRTETYSNYGYTF	TGTGCCAGCAGCTTAAGGACTGAAACCTATTCTAACTATGGCTACACCTTC
TRBV5-1	TRBD2	NA	TRBJ2-1	CASSEQPSGTYNEQFF	TGCGCCAGCAGCGAACAGCCTAGCGGGACCTACAATGAGCAGTTCTTC
TRBV5-5	NA	NA	TRBJ2-2	CASSSSQGWSTGELFF	TGTGCCAGCAGCTCATCGCAGGGGTGGTCCACCGGGGAGCTGTTTTTT
TRBV5-6	TRBD1	few	TRBJ1-6	CASSLRGPSNSPLHF	TGTGCCAGCAGCTTAAGGGGGCCTAGCAATTCACCCCTCCACTTT
TRBV21-1	NA	NA	TRBJ1-2	CASGDPGTPNYGYTF	TGTGCCAGCGGGGACCCTGGGACACCTAACTATGGCTACACCTTC
TRBV4-2	NA	NA	TRBJ2-5	CASSHVPEEETQYF	TGTGCCAGCAGCCATGTCCCCGAGGAAGAGACCCAGTACTTC
TRBV28	TRBD1	NA	TRBJ2-3	CASSPNDRDSDTQYF	TGTGCCAGCAGTCCAAACGACAGGGATTCAGATACGCAGTATTTT
TRBV28	NA	once	TRBJ1-1	CASIGFMNTEAFF	TGTGCCAGCATTGGCTTCATGAACACTGAAGCTTTCTTT
TRBV2	NA	NA	TRBJ2-2	CATERQTDGGELFF	TGTGCCACCGAACGCCAGACAGACGGAGGGGAGCTGTTTTTT
TRBV7-2	TRBD1	NA	TRBJ2-1	CASRIPGTGYNEQFF	TGTGCCAGCAGGATCCCCGGGACAGGGTACAATGAGCAGTTCTTC
TRBV5-1	TRBD1	NA	TRBJ1-4	CASSGTGGSEKLFF	TGCGCCAGCAGCGGGACAGGGGGTTCTGAAAAACTGTTTTTT
TRBV7-9	NA	few	TRBJ1-2	CASSLRAVDGYTF	TGTGCCAGCAGCCTCAGGGCGGTAGACGGCTACACCTTC
TRBV2	TRBD2	once	TRBJ2-1	CASLRTSGGSNEQFF	TGTGCCAGCCTGAGAACTAGCGGGGGGTCAAATGAGCAGTTCTTC
TRBV7-8	TRBD1	NA	TRBJ1-2	CASSFRTGTDYGYTF	TGTGCCAGCAGTTTCAGGACAGGGACAGACTATGGCTACACCTTC
TRBV2	TRBD1	NA	TRBJ1-4	CASRRDRSNEKLFF	TGTGCCAGCAGACGGGACAGGAGTAATGAAAAACTGTTTTTT
TRBV5-1	NA	NA	TRBJ1-3	CASSLAGSGNTIYF	TGCGCCAGCAGCTTGGCCGGCTCTGGAAACACCATATATTTT
TRBV9	TRBD2	many	TRBJ2-2	CASSVRTSGESGELFF	TGTGCCAGCAGCGTCCGGACTAGCGGGGAGTCCGGGGAGCTGTTTTTT
TRBV28	NA	NA	TRBJ1-1	CASILGGAGDTEAFF	TGTGCCAGCATTCTTGGGGGCGCCGGGGACACTGAAGCTTTCTTT
TRBV28	TRBD1	NA	TRBJ2-5	CASSNPGTGVETQYF	TGTGCCAGCAGTAACCCCGGGACAGGGGTCGAGACCCAGTACTTC
TRBV7-9	NA	NA	TRBJ1-2	CASTPNWEDYGYTF	TGTGCCAGCACCCCGAATTGGGAGGACTATGGCTACACCTTC
TRBV23-1	NA	NA	TRBJ2-3	CASSQSDGDSLGDTQYF	TGCGCCAGCAGTCAATCGGACGGCGACAGTCTGGGAGATACGCAGTATTTT
TRBV2	TRBD1	NA	TRBJ2-1	CASSPGTGANNEQFF	TGTGCCAGCAGTCCCGGGACAGGGGCGAACAATGAGCAGTTCTTC
TRBV19	TRBD1	once	TRBJ1-2	CASTGRGQGTGGYGYTF	TGTGCCAGTACCGGGAGGGGACAGGGGACGGGCGGCTATGGCTACACCTTC
TRBV27	TRBD1	NA	TRBJ1-1	CASSLLRGPAFF	TGTGCCAGCAGTTTATTAAGGGGGCCGGCTTTCTTT
TRBV2	TRBD1	NA	TRBJ2-1	CASSPDRGAFNEQFF	TGTGCCAGCAGTCCAGACAGGGGAGCGTTCAATGAGCAGTTCTTC
TRBV19	TRBD1	NA	TRBJ1-5	CASSTGQGARQPQHF	TGTGCCAGTAGTACCGGACAGGGGGCAAGGCAGCCCCAGCATTTT
TRBV9	TRBD1	NA	TRBJ1-6	CASRRGTGDSPLHF	TGTGCCAGCAGAAGGGGGACAGGGGATTCACCCCTCCACTTT
TRBV27	NA	NA	TRBJ1-2	CASSSPRGGDYGYTF	TGTGCCAGCAGTTCTCCCCGGGGAGGGGACTATGGCTACACCTTC
TRBV27	NA	NA	TRBJ1-3	CASSPGLHSGNTIYF	TGTGCCAGCAGTCCAGGACTGCACTCTGGAAACACCATATATTTT
TRBV6-1	TRBD1	NA	TRBJ1-5	CASSDGTGFPQPQHF	TGTGCCAGCAGTGACGGGACAGGGTTCCCTCAGCCCCAGCATTTT
TRBV5-4	NA	NA	TRBJ2-2	CASSLWEGANTGELFF	TGTGCCAGCAGCTTGTGGGAGGGGGCGAACACCGGGGAGCTGTTTTTT
TRBV2	TRBD1	NA	TRBJ1-5	CASSPTGAGNQPQHF	TGTGCCAGCAGTCCCACAGGGGCAGGGAATCAGCCCCAGCATTTT
TRBV27	NA	NA	TRBJ1-6	CASRVTGAYNSPLHF	TGTGCCAGCAGAGTTACAGGAGCTTATAATTCACCCCTCCACTTT
TRBV30	TRBD2	NA	TRBJ2-1	CAWSVPSGRGEQFF	TGTGCCTGGAGTGTGCCTAGCGGGAGGGGTGAGCAGTTCTTC
TRBV2	NA	NA	TRBJ2-3	CASSVKRTDTQYF	TGTGCCAGCAGTGTTAAGCGCACAGATACGCAGTATTTT
TRBV20-1	NA	once	TRBJ1-5	CSASSGGPNQPQHF	TGCAGTGCTAGTTCTGGTGGCCCCAATCAGCCCCAGCATTTT
TRBV9	TRBD1	NA	TRBJ2-5	CASSVSTGPQETQYF	TGTGCCAGCAGCGTTTCGACAGGGCCCCAAGAGACCCAGTACTTC
TRBV5-1	TRBD1	NA	TRBJ1-3	CASSPGTGSGNTIYF	TGCGCCAGCAGCCCAGGGACAGGCTCTGGAAACACCATATATTTT